This T cell receptor (beta chain) emerged from a study of blood T cell repertoires in COVID-19. Across the whole study: T cells, B-cell-depleted T cells, or PBMCs provided the cDNA or gDNA that served as material.

Sequenced by immunoSEQ multiplex PCR; TCRdb stores in-frame clones only, minus some. This sample carries approximately 13,000 clones, approximately 85% of them seen once, and the ten largest clones take just under 30%. The J segment lost 2 bases and the V segment lost 4 bases, leaving 8 bases of the junction unmatched. The CDR3 contains 16 residues. Germline loops: CDR1 LGHDT, CDR2 YNNKEL (reference sequence). The clonotype was recovered from a human donor in a cohort sampled during active COVID-19. Input material: peripheral blood. V gene TRBV3-1 (or the pseudogene TRBV3-2) combines with J gene TRBJ1-5, with TRBD1 matching 7 bases. The CDR3 protein is CASSPGAGGGNQPQHF. The DNA of the CDR3 is TGTGCCAGCAGCCCCGGGGCAGGGGGTGGCAATCAGCCCCAGCATTTT.